A selection of T cell receptor beta chains follows, all from one sample in a study of blood T cell repertoires in COVID-19. Data came from immunoSEQ multiplex PCR; TCRdb stores just in-frame clones and leaves some out. The table includes fewer than 300,000 clones, 87% detected once. The sample taken for sequencing was peripheral blood. These receptors were taken from a woman aged 35 to 49 who had recovered from COVID-19. CDR3s include the opening cysteine and the closing phenylalanine or tryptophan. The order of the fields is J gene, clone size, D gene, V gene, CDR3 DNA, CDR3 protein. A D gene is named only where the DNA matches it firmly. Only some rows state a clone size, as once, few, many or a class for expanded clones.

>TRBJ2-7|.|.|TRBV3-1/TRBV3-2
TGTGCCAGCAGCCAAGGATCTCTAGGGGGTTACGAGCAGTACTTC
CASSQGSLGGYEQYF
>TRBJ2-7|once|TRBD1|TRBV15
TGTGCCACCAGCGGAACAGGGGGCGTCTACGAGCAGTACTTC
CATSGTGGVYEQYF
>TRBJ2-2|.|.|TRBV18
TGTGCCAGCTCAACGGGTGTCGACACCGGGGAGCTGTTTTTT
CASSTGVDTGELFF
>TRBJ1-6|.|.|TRBV4-1
TGCGCCAGCAGCCAGACTTACCCCCCCTATAATTCACCCCTCCACTTT
CASSQTYPPYNSPLHF
>TRBJ1-1|few|.|TRBV18
TGTGCCAGCTCACCCCTGACAGGACCTCGGATGAACACTGAAGCTTTCTTT
CASSPLTGPRMNTEAFF
>TRBJ2-7|.|.|TRBV9
TGTGCCAGCAGCGTAGGGAGGTACCCTAGCGAGCAGTACTTC
CASSVGRYPSEQYF
>TRBJ2-3|.|TRBD2|TRBV7-3
TGTGCCAGCAGCTCCCTTGGCGGGGGGGCTGGAGATACGCAGTATTTT
CASSSLGGGAGDTQYF
>TRBJ2-7|.|.|TRBV2
TGTGCCAGCAGTGAAACCATCGACAGCCCCGAGCAGTACTTC
CASSETIDSPEQYF
>TRBJ1-1|.|.|TRBV20-1
TGCAGTGCTGGTGGGGGGGTCGGAGGGAAAGCTTTCTTT
CSAGGGVGGKAFF
>TRBJ1-3|once|.|TRBV6-5
TGTGCCAGCAGTTACACAGGGTCTGCCGGAAACACCATATATTTT
CASSYTGSAGNTIYF
>TRBJ2-7|.|TRBD2|TRBV5-1
TGCGCCAGCACCGAGAGCGGGAGCTCCTACGAGCAGTACTTC
CASTESGSSYEQYF
>TRBJ2-1|.|TRBD2|TRBV5-4
TGTGCCAGCAGCTTTAGCGGGGGGCTGAACAATGAGCAGTTCTTC
CASSFSGGLNNEQFF
>TRBJ1-6|once|.|TRBV30
TGTGCCTGGAGTGGGACAGTGAGCTACTCACCCCTCCACTTT
CAWSGTVSYSPLHF
>TRBJ2-7|.|TRBD1|TRBV7-9
TGTGGATTGGGACAGGGATTCGGGGCGGACGAGCAGTACTTC
CGLGQGFGADEQYF
>TRBJ2-1|.|TRBD2|TRBV18
TGTGCCAGCTCCAGCGGGGCTAGCGGGGGGGTCACCTACAATGAGCAGTTCTTC
CASSSGASGGVTYNEQFF
>TRBJ2-7|.|TRBD2|TRBV5-1
TGCGCCAGCAGGGTACTAGCGGCGGCGGGGGAGCAGTACTTC
CASRVLAAAGEQYF